The clone carrying this TCR beta chain was detected a few times. The sample is drawn from a study of identical twins. Germline V gene lookup returns CDR1 SGHRS and CDR2 YFSETQ. Germline trimming cut 4 bases from V and 7 bases from J; bases unmatched to any gene: 6. This CDR3 contains 14 residues. MiXCR, run by TCRdb on the 5' RACE reads, gives a single entry per CDR3 protein. The sample carries roughly 720,000 distinct CDR3 sequences, 18% recorded once. These data also featured in a second study, about T cells expressing NK-cell markers. That study adds: In roughly six donors, dominant NKG2C+ clonotypes were roughly 1.0-8% of CD8+ T cells.

The receptor was isolated from a woman aged 18-29 years in good health. Sequences were obtained from PBMCs. The chain links TRBV5-1 to TRBJ2-1; 9 nucleotides match TRBD2. The CDR3 region has the DNA TGCGCCAGCAGCCCTTGGACTAGCGAGAATGAGCAGTTCTTC. Residues: CASSPWTSENEQFF.